Below, 3 T cell receptor beta chains from the same sample are listed, as sequenced in a study of blood T cell repertoires in COVID-19. Clones were read by immunoSEQ multiplex PCR, and TCRdb kept only the in-frame ones, dropping some. Of fewer than 400,000 clones in the sample, approximately 89% were seen once. Material: PBMCs or T cells enriched from blood (not recorded which). These receptors were collected from a woman aged 30 to 39 who had recovered from COVID-19.

The chain carries TRBV29-1 and TRBJ1-5, with 9 positions matching TRBD1. J gave up 5 bases and V 3 bases, and 2 bases lay outside the gene matches. This CDR3 contains 13 residues. CDR1 and CDR2 (germline): SQVTM, ANQGSEA. CDR3 amino acids: CSVEGQGDQPQHF. CDR3 bases: TGCAGCGTTGAGGGACAGGGAGATCAGCCCCAGCATTTT.

V and J are TRBV4-2 and TRBJ2-3; 9 bases map to TRBD2. The germline V gene has CDR1 LGHNA and CDR2 YNFKEQ. The CDR3 is 16 residues long. The trim removed 8 bases at V and 6 bases at J, leaving 15 bases unmatched. The CDR3 reads CASGSSGASPADTQYF. The CDR3 coding sequence is TGTGCCAGCGGGTCTAGCGGGGCGTCCCCCGCCGATACGCAGTATTTT.

V gene TRBV27 combines with J gene TRBJ1-6; 10 bases are a match to TRBD1. Germline CDR1 is MNHEY and CDR2 is SMNVEV (reference sequence). Trimming took 7 bases from V and 4 from J; bases not matched to a gene: 16. The CDR3 length is 19 residues. CDR3 DNA: TGTGCCAGCAAGATGAGGGACAGGGGTTTCAGTTTATATAATTCACCCCTCCACTTT. The encoded protein is CASKMRDRGFSLYNSPLHF.